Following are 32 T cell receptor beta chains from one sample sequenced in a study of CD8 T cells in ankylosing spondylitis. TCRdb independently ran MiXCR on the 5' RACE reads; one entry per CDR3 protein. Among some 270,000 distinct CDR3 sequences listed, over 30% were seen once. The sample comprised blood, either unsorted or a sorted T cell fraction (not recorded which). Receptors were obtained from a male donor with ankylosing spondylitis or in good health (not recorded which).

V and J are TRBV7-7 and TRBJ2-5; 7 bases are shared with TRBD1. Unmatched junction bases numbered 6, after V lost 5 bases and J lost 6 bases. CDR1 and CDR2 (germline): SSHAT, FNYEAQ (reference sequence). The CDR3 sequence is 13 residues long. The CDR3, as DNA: TGTGCCAGCAGCCAGGGACAGCTGCAGACCCAGTACTTC. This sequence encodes CASSQGQLQTQYF.

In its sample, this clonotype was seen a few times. The chain's CDR3 is CSVGGQGDRNTEAFF. The CDR3 coding sequence is TGCAGCGTTGGCGGACAGGGAGACAGAAACACTGAAGCTTTCTTT. V is TRBV29-1 and J is TRBJ1-1, with 8 positions matching TRBD1. V was clipped by 4 bases and J by 2 bases; unmatched bases: 9. Germline loops: CDR1 SQVTM, CDR2 ANQGSEA. This CDR3 spans 15 amino acids.

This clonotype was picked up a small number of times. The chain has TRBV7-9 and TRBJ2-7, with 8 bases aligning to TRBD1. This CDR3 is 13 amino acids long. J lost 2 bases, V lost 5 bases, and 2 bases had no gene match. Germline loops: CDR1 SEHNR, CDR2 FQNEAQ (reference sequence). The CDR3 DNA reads TGTGCCAGCAGCCACAGGGGGGCCTACGAGCAGTACTTC. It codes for CASSHRGAYEQYF.

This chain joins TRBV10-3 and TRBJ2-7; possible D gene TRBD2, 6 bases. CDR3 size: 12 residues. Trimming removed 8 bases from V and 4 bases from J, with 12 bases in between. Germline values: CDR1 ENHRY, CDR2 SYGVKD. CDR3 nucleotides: TGTGCCATCCTAGGTGGAGGGTACGAGCAGTACTTC. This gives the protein CAILGGGYEQYF.

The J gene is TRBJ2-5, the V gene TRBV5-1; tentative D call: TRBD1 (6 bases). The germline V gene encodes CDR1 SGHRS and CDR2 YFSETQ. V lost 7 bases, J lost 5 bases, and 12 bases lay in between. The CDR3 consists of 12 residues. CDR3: CASLGQFETQYF. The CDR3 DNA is TGCGCCAGCCTTGGACAGTTCGAGACCCAGTACTTC.

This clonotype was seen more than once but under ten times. Here the CDR3 DNA reads TGCAGTGCTAGAGATCTACAGACTGCTAGCACAGATACGCAGTATTTT. Encoded protein: CSARDLQTASTDTQYF. The J gene is TRBJ2-3, the V gene TRBV20-1, with D unresolved. The germline gives CDR1 DFQATT, CDR2 SNEGSKA (reference sequence). The CDR3 loop spans 16 amino acids. V was trimmed by 0 bases and J by 0 bases, leaving 13 bases between them.

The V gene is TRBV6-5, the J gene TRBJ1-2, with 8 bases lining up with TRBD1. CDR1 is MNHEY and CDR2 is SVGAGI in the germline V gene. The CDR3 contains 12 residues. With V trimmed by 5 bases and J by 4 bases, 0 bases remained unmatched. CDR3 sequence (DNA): TGTGCCAGCAGTCAGGGGGCCTATGGCTACACCTTC. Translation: CASSQGAYGYTF.

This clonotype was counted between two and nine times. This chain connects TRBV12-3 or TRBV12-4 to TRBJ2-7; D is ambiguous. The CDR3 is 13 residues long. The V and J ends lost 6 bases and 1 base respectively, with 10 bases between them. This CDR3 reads CASSSPTSYEQYF. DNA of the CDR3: TGTGCCAGCAGCTCCCCCACTTCCTACGAGCAGTACTTC.

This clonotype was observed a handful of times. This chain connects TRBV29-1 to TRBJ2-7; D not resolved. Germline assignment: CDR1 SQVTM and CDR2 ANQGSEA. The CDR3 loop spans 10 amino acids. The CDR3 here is CSDDTGEQYF. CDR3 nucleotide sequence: TGCAGTGATGACACGGGCGAGCAGTACTTC.

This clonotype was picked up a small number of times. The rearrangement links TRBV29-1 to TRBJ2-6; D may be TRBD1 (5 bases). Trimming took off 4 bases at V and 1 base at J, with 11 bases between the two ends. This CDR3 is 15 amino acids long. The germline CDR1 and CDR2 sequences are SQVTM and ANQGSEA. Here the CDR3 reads CSVVSGKSGANVLTF. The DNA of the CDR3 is TGCAGCGTTGTTTCAGGGAAATCTGGGGCCAACGTCCTGACTTTC.

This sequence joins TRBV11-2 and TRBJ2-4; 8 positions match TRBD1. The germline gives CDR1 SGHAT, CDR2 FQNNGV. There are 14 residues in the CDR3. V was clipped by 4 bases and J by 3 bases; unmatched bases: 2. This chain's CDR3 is CASSSTGVKNIQYF. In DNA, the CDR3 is TGTGCCAGCAGCTCGACAGGGGTCAAAAACATTCAGTACTTC.

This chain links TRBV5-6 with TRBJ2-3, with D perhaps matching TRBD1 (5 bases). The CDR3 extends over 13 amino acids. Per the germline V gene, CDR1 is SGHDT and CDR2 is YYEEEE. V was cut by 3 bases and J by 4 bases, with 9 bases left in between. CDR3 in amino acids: CASSYTGPDTQYF. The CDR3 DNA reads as TGTGCCAGCAGCTATACAGGACCAGATACGCAGTATTTT.

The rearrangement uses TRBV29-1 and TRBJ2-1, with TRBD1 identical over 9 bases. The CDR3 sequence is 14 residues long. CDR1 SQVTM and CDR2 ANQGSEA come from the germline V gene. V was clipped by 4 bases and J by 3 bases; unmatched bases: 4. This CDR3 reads CSVVRTGVYNEQFF. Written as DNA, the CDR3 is TGCAGCGTTGTCAGGACAGGGGTCTACAATGAGCAGTTCTTC.

CDR3 coding DNA: TGCAGTGCTAGACCCACTAGCGGGGGGGCCGCCGGGGAGCTGTTTTTT. Its protein product is CSARPTSGGAAGELFF. The chain couples TRBV20-1 to TRBJ2-2; 13 nucleotides match TRBD2. Trimming took 2 bases from V and 6 from J; bases not matched to a gene: 6. CDR3 size: 16 residues. From germline, CDR1 is DFQATT and CDR2 SNEGSKA (reference sequence).

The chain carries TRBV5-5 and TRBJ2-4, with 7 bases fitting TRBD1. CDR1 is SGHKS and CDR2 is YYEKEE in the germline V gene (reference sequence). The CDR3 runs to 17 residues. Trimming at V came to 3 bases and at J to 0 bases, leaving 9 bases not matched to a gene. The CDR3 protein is CASSSYRDSQAKNIQYF. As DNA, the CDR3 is TGTGCCAGCAGCTCATACAGGGACAGTCAAGCCAAAAACATTCAGTACTTC.

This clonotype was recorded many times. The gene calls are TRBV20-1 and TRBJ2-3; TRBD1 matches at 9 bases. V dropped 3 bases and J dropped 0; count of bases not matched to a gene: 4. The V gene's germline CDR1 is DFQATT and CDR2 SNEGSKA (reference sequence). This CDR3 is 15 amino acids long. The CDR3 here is CSARDRGYSTDTQYF. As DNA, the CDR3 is TGCAGTGCTAGGGACAGGGGCTACAGCACAGATACGCAGTATTTT.

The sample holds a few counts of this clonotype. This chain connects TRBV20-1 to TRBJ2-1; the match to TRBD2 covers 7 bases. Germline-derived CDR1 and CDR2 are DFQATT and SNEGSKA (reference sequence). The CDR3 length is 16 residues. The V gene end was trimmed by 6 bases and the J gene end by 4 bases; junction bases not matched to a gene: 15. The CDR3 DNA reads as TGCAGTGCCACACCCTCTCTCCACGGGGGGTACAATGAGCAGTTCTTC. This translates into CSATPSLHGGYNEQFF.

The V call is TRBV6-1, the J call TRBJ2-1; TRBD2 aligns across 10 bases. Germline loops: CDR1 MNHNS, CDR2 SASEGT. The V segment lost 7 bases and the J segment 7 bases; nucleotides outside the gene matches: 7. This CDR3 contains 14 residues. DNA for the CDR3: TGTGCCAGCATTCCTAGCGGGGGTAGTAATGAGCAGTTCTTC. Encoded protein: CASIPSGGSNEQFF.

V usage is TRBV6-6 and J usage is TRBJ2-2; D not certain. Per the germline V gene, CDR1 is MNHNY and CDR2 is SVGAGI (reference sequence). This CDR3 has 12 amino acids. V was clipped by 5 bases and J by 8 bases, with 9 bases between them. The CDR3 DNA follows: TGTGCCAGCAGTATAACTGGTGGGGAGCTGTTTTTT. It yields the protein CASSITGGELFF.

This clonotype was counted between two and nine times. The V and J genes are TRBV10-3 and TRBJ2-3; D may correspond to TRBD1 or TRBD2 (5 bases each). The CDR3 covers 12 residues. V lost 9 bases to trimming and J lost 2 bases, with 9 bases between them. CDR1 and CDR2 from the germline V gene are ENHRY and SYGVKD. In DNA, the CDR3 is TGTGCCATTCAGGGAGACACAGATACGCAGTATTTT. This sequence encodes CAIQGDTDTQYF.

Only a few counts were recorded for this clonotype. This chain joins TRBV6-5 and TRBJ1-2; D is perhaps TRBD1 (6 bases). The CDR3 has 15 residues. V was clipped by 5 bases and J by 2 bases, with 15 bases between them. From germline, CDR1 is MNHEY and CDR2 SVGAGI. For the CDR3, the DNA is TGTGCCAGCAGTCCAACAGGGCAGGGCAACTATGGCTACACCTTC. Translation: CASSPTGQGNYGYTF.

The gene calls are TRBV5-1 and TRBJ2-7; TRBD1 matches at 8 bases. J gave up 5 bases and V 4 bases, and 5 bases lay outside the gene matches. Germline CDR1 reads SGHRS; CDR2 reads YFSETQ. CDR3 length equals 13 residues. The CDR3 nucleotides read TGCGCCAGCAGCCACGGACAGGGAGACGAGCAGTACTTC. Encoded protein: CASSHGQGDEQYF.

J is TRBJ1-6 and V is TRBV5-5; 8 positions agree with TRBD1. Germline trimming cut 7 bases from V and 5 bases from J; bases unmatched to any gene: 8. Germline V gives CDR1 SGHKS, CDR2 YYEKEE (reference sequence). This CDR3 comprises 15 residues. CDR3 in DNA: TGTGCCAGCCGAGCGACAGGGGTGAATAATTCACCCCTCCACTTT. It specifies CASRATGVNNSPLHF.

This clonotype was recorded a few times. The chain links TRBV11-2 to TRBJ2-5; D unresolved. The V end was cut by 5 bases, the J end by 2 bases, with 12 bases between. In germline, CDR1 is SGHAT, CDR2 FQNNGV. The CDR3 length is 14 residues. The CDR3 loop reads CASSAEVLQETQYF. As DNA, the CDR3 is TGTGCCAGCAGCGCCGAGGTCCTACAAGAGACCCAGTACTTC.

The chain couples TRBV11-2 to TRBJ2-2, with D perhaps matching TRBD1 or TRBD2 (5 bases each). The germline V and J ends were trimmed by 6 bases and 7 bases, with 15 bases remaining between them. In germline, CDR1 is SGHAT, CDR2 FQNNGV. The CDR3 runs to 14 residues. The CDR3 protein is CASRGPGGIGELFF. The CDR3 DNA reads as TGTGCCAGCAGGGGACCCGGCGGTATCGGGGAGCTGTTTTTT.

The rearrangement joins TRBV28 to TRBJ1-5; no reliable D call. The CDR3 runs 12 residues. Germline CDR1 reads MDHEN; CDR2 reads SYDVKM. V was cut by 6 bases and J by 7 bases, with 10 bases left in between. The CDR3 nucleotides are TGTGCCAGCAGCCAAGGGCTCCAGCCCCAGCATTTT. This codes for CASSQGLQPQHF.

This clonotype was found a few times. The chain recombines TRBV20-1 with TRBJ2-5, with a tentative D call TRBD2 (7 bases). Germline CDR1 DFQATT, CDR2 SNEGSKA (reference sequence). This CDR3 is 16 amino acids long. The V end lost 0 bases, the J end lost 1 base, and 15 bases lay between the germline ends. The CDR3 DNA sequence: TGCAGTGCTAGAGAGGGGAGGGGGAGGTTCCAAGAGACCCAGTACTTC. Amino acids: CSAREGRGRFQETQYF.

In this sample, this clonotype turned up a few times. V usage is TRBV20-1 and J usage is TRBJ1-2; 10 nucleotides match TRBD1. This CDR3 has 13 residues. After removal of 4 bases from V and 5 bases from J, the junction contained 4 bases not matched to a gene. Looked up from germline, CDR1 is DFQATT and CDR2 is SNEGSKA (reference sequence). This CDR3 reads CSATGTGVYGYTF. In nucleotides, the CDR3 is TGCAGTGCTACCGGGACAGGGGTGTATGGCTACACCTTC.

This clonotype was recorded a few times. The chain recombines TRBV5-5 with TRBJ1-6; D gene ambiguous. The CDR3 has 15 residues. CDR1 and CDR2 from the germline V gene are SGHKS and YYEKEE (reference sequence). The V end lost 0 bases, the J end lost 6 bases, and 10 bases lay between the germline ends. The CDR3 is CASSLVTGSNSPLHF. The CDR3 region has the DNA TGTGCCAGCAGCTTGGTCACTGGAAGTAATTCACCCCTCCACTTT.

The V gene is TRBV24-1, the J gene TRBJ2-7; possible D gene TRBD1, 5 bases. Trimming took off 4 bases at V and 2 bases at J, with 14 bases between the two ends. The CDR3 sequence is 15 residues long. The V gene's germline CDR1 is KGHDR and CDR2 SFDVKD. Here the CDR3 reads CATSDPSRAAYEQYF. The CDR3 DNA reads TGTGCCACCAGTGACCCCTCCAGGGCAGCCTACGAGCAGTACTTC.

The CDR3 DNA sequence: TGTGCCAGCCAACCCGGGACAGGGGGCGCGGATACGCAGTATTTT. Its translation: CASQPGTGGADTQYF. This chain connects TRBV6-1 to TRBJ2-3; 12 nucleotides line up with TRBD1. CDR1 and CDR2 (germline): MNHNS, SASEGT. Trimming cost V 8 bases and J 6 bases; bases outside gene matches: 9. The CDR3 length is 15 residues.

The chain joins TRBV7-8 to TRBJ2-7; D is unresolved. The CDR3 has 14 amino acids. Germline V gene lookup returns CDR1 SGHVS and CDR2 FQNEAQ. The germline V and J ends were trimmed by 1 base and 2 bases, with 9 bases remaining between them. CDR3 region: CASSLGLPTYEQYF. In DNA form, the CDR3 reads TGTGCCAGCAGCTTAGGATTACCCACCTACGAGCAGTACTTC. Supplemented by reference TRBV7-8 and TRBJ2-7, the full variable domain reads GAGVSQSPRYKVAKRGQDVALRCDPISGHVSLFWYQQALGQGPEFLTYFQNEAQLDKSGLPSDRFFAERPEGSVSTLKIQRTQQEDSAVYLCASSLGLPTYEQYFGPGTRLTVT.